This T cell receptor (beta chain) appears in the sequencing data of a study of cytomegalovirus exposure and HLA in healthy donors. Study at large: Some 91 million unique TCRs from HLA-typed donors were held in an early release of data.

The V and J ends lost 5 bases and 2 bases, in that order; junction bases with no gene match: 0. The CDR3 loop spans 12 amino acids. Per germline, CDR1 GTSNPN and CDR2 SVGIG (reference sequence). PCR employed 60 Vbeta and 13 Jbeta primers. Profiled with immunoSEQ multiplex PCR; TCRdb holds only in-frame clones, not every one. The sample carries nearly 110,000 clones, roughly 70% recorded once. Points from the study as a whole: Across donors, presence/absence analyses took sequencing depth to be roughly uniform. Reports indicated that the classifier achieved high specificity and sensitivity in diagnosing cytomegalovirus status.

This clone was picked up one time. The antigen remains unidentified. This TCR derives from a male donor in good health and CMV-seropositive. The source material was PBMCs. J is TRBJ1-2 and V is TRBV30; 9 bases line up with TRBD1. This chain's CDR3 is CAWGTGNYGYTF. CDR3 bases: TGTGCCTGGGGGACAGGGAACTATGGCTACACCTTC.